This TCR beta chain was recovered during a study of radiation and T cells in renal cell carcinoma. Clones were sequenced by immunoSEQ multiplex PCR, and TCRdb holds only the in-frame ones, with some missing. The table includes about 130,000 clones, approximately 80% detected once. Trimming left V 0 bases short and J 1 base short, with 9 bases between. The germline gives CDR1 SGHKS, CDR2 YYEKEE (reference sequence). The CDR3 has 15 residues. As to time point: baseline pretreatment blood. Noted treatment: 15 Gy SBRT to primary tumor, nephrectomy 4 weeks later. This receptor was identified in a woman in her fifties or sixties with renal cell carcinoma. The starting material was blood, obtained from a patient whose treatment included radiotherapy and nephrectomy. The rearrangement joins TRBV5-5 to TRBJ2-3; D might be TRBD2 (5 bases). The CDR3 sequence is CASSLEGDGTDTQYF. DNA of the CDR3: TGTGCCAGCAGCTTGGAGGGAGATGGCACAGATACGCAGTATTTT.